This TCR beta chain was recovered during a study of molecular identifiers for immune sequencing clone quantification. Bulk TCR libraries were made with methods that had been previously described and with listed TCR primers. Each CDR3 protein gets one entry after TCRdb re-called the PCR reads with MiXCR. The table lists a few hundred thousand distinct CDR3 sequences, 25% of them singletons, with approximately 0.76% in the top ten. Germline CDR1 is MDHEN and CDR2 is SYDVKM. This CDR3 comprises 15 residues. About this clonotype: The antigen is not known. Since a much larger clone is just one base distant, this may be a read error.

Study-level points and caveats: Spike-in Jurkat TCR RNA from a single cell reportedly registered among 900,000 to 1,000,000 naive cells. Clonotypes surpassing 20 RNA copies contained over 97% of effector molecules, versus under 1% in naive cells.

This clonotype was obtained from a human donor in good health. Some libraries in this study had Jurkat cell RNA spiked in. The genes are TRBV28 and TRBJ2-5; no firm D call. What was sequenced was naive CD8+ T cells from blood, with Jurkat cell RNA spiked in. Subset defined: FACS-sorted CD8+CD4-CCR7+CD45RA+ naive T cells. For the CDR3, the DNA is TGTGCCAGCAGTTTAGGGCAGGAGTACCAAGAGCCCCAGTACTTC. Its protein is CASSLGQEYQEPQYF.